This T cell receptor (beta chain) was recorded in a study of blood T cells in healthy people across ages. Study results and caveats: Roughly linear declines in TCR beta diversity per million T cells occurred with age.

The germline V gene encodes CDR1 MNHNS and CDR2 SASEGT. This CDR3 has 13 amino acids. V was trimmed by 8 bases and J by 5 bases, leaving 13 bases between them. Next came a second PCR, run for about 6 to 12 cycles, which used a sample-barcoded 5' primer along with a J-beta primer mix. TCRdb reanalysed the 5' RACE reads using MiXCR and keeps one entry per CDR3 protein. The sample shows 600,000 to 1,000,000 distinct CDR3 sequences, around 25% of them seen only once. This clonotype was seen a handful of times. Its antigen is as yet unknown. These sequences were also reported in another study, on T cells of mothers and their children. Per that paper: Maternal samples each gave over 8 million TCR beta CDR3 reads, and child samples a few million each.

The V gene is TRBV6-1, the J gene TRBJ2-1, with D possibly TRBD1 on 6 matching bases. Sequenced material: blood. This clonotype was obtained from a boy between 5 and 17 years old in good health. The CDR3 coding sequence is TGTGCCAGCGAACACAGGGCCCACAATGAGCAGTTCTTC. Its translation: CASEHRAHNEQFF.